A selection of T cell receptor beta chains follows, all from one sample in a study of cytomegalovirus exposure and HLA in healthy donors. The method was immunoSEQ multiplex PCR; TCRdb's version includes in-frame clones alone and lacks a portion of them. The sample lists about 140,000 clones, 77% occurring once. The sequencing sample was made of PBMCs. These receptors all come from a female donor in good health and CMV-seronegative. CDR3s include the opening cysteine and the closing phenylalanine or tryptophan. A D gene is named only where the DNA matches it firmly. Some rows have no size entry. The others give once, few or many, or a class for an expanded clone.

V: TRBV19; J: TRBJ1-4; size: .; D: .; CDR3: CASINSLNEKLFF; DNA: TGTGCCAGTATCAACAGTCTTAATGAAAAACTGTTTTTT
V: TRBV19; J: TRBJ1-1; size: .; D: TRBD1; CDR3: CASRFSAGQNEAFF; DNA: TGTGCCAGTAGGTTTAGTGCGGGACAGAATGAAGCTTTCTTT
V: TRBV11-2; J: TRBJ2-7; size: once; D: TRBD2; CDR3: CASNLAGAYEQYF; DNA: TGTGCCAGCAACCTAGCGGGAGCCTACGAGCAGTACTTC
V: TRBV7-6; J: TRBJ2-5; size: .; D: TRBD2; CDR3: CASSLVLAGGPDQETQYF; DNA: TGTGCCAGCAGCTTAGTTCTAGCGGGGGGGCCGGACCAAGAGACCCAGTACTTC
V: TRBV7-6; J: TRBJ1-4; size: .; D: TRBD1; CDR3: CASSLPGQNEKLFF; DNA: TGCGCCAGCAGCCTACCGGGACAGAATGAAAAACTGTTTTTT
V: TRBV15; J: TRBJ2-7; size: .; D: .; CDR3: CATSTGWRGVSYEQYF; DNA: TGTGCCACCAGCACCGGTTGGCGGGGCGTCTCCTACGAGCAGTACTTC
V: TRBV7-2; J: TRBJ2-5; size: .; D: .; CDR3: CASSAPGGQETQYF; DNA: TGTGCCAGCAGCGCCCCCGGGGGCCAAGAGACCCAGTACTTC
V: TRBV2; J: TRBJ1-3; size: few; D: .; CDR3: CASSNPQSGNTIYF; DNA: TGTGCCAGCAGTAATCCGCAGTCTGGAAACACCATATATTTT
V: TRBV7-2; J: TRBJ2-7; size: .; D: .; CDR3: CASSKDKDRSYEQYF; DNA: TGTGCCAGCAGCAAGGACAAGGACAGAAGCTACGAGCAGTACTTC
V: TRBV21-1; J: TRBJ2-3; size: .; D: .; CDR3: CASAGDGMVQYF; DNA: TGTGCCAGCGCGGGTGACGGGATGGTGCAGTATTTT
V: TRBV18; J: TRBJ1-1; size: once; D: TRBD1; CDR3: CASSSRSDRGGAFF; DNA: TGTGCCAGCTCATCGAGATCCGACAGGGGTGGAGCTTTCTTT
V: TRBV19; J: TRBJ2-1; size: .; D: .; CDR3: CASSPLGAGDNNEQFF; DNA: TGTGCCAGTAGCCCTCTGGGGGCGGGAGATAACAATGAGCAGTTCTTC
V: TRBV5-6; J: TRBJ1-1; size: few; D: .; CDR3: CASSLKEYTEAFF; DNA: TGTGCCAGCAGCTTAAAGGAGTACACTGAAGCTTTCTTT
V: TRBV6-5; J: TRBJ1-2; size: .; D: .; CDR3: CASSYSRSNYGYTF; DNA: TGTGCCAGCAGTTACTCGAGGTCTAACTATGGCTACACCTTC
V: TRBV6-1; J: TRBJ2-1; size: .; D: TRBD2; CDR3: CASSERRLAGGNEQFF; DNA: TGTGCCAGCAGTGAACGCCGCCTAGCGGGGGGGAATGAGCAGTTCTTC
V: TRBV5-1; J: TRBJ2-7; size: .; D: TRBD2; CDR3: CASRGLAGVSYEQYF; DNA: TGCGCCAGCAGGGGACTAGCGGGAGTTAGCTACGAGCAGTACTTC
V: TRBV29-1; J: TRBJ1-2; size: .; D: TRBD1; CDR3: CSVAQDRVGTF; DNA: TGCAGCGTTGCCCAGGACAGGGTGGGGACCTTC